The 8 T cell receptor beta chains given below trace back to one sample, sequenced in a study of cytomegalovirus exposure and HLA in healthy donors. PCR involved 60 Vbeta and 13 Jbeta primers. Assay used: immunoSEQ multiplex PCR; TCRdb lists only in-frame clones, some missing. The profile shows about 140,000 clones, roughly three fifths of them singletons. Specimen: PBMCs. The source is a male donor in good health and CMV-seronegative.

The chain is built from TRBV19 and TRBJ1-6, with unresolved D. CDR3 length: 13 amino acids. Trimming pared 2 bases from V and 14 bases from J, leaving 13 bases between. Germline CDR1 LNHDA, CDR2 SQIVND (reference sequence). The CDR3 nucleotides read TGTGCCAGTAGTATAACTCGCTGGGCATCCCTCCACTTT. Protein product: CASSITRWASLHF.

J is TRBJ2-5 and V is TRBV19, with 8 bases matching TRBD2. Germline-derived CDR1 and CDR2 are LNHDA and SQIVND (reference sequence). CDR3 size: 14 residues. The V gene end was trimmed by 8 bases and the J gene end by 1 base; junction bases not matched to a gene: 6. Here the CDR3 DNA reads TGTGCCAGTGGCTACGCGGGGGGCCAAGAGACCCAGTACTTC. This translates into CASGYAGGQETQYF.

This rearrangement joins TRBV6-5 to TRBJ1-3; no firm D call. The CDR3 length is 14 residues. V lost 4 bases and J 4 bases, leaving 11 bases between the germline ends. From germline, CDR1 is MNHEY and CDR2 SVGAGI. This chain's CDR3 is CASSSRGGGNTIYF. CDR3 nucleotide sequence: TGTGCCAGCAGTTCTCGGGGTGGGGGAAACACCATATATTTT.

The chain employs TRBV27 and TRBJ1-6, with 10 bases identical to TRBD1. V trimming: 5 bases; J trimming: 8 bases; junction bases outside the gene matches: 9. CDR1 is MNHEY, CDR2 SMNVEV, per germline (reference sequence). CDR3 length: 16 residues. The CDR3 spells CASSPWTGGSHSPLHF. The CDR3 bases are TGTGCCAGCAGTCCATGGACAGGGGGAAGCCATTCACCCCTCCACTTT.

The V and J genes are TRBV28 and TRBJ2-5, with 7 nucleotides matching TRBD2. The J call may not be correct, given that the DNA end is closer to TRBJ2-7. Germline loops: CDR1 MDHEN, CDR2 SYDVKM. CDR3 size: 15 residues. CDR3 region: CASSLVAGGPYEQYF. The CDR3 DNA reads as TGTGCCAGCAGTTTAGTAGCGGGCGGGCCCTACGAGCAGTACTTC.

The V gene is TRBV7-9, the J gene TRBJ1-5, with 8 bases identical to TRBD1. The CDR3 is 13 residues long. The ends lost 8 bases at V and 6 bases at J; junction bases unmatched: 6. The germline V gene has CDR1 SEHNR and CDR2 FQNEAQ (reference sequence). This CDR3 is CASGQGGGQPQHF. The CDR3 DNA reads TGTGCCAGCGGACAGGGAGGGGGTCAGCCCCAGCATTTT. Combining the CDR3 with reference TRBV7-9 and TRBJ1-5 gives the whole variable domain DTGVSQNPRHKITKRGQNVTFRCDPISEHNRLYWYRQTLGQGPEFLTYFQNEAQLEKSRLLSDRFSAERPKGSFSTLEIQRTEQGDSAMYLCASGQGGGQPQHFGDGTRLSIL.

The V and J genes are TRBV11-2 and TRBJ1-1; D unclear. Trimming cost V 4 bases and J 3 bases, with 18 bases left between them. The CDR3 has 16 amino acids. Germline V gives CDR1 SGHAT, CDR2 FQNNGV. CDR3 sequence: CASSSLRRTSYTEAFF. The CDR3 nucleotides are TGTGCCAGCAGCTCGCTAAGGAGAACCTCCTACACTGAAGCTTTCTTT.

This clone has only a few counts. V gene TRBV28 combines with J gene TRBJ2-7; possibly TRBD2 for D (7 bases). The germline V and J ends were trimmed by 1 base and 7 bases, with 20 bases remaining between them. This CDR3 has 16 residues. Germline V CDR1 and CDR2: MDHEN, SYDVKM. CDR3 loop: CASSLSGGHPLKEQYF. Here the CDR3 DNA reads TGTGCCAGCAGTTTATCCGGGGGGCACCCGCTAAAAGAGCAGTACTTC.